The present T cell receptor (beta chain) was sequenced within a study of identifying expanded T cells in peripheral blood (dated by TCRdb to about 2019). About the investigation overall: Technical replicates were generated by sequencing separate aliquots of the same genomic DNA pool, and four replicates were compared pairwise. Study-wide findings and limitations: Approximately 1.2 differentially abundant clones were flagged by the binomial model between technical replicates, whereas about 15 and 19 were flagged over approximately two weeks and four weeks, respectively. The authors expected biological variance in healthy repertoires might increase further over much longer intervals such as months to years. The beta-binomial model significantly reduced the number of clones called differentially abundant and the false-positive rate across all healthy-donor time intervals. Variance in clone template counts between approximately two-week samples significantly increased with total template count across all healthy donors.

TCRbeta CDR3 regions were profiled by bias-controlled multiplex PCR amplification of genomic DNA with the immunoSEQ Assay. The original methods were these. To quantify the absolute abundance of each unique TCRbeta CDR3 region, the sequences were collapsed and filtered. Two models were used to test differential abundance: a binomial model (Fisher-equivalent) and a beta-binomial model that adds time-dependent variance fitted from healthy donors. Clones with fewer than 5 combined templates were removed, and a clone was called differentially abundant if the clone's Benjamini-Hochberg FDR was below 0.01. Using the form v = (b*log(k)+a)^2, the beta-binomial variance was modeled as a function of the total template count across the two samples. Entries here come from immuneACCESS through TCRdb and include only in-frame sequences with V and J called. Some clones fail to appear in such tables; in the studies checked, an unresolved V gene covers under half of the shortfall, and the cause of the remainder is unknown. V and J calls and clone size come straight from that table; D and trimming were deduced from the DNA. The sample table contains more than 85,000 clones; only one count was recorded for about 91% of them. The ten largest clones add up to 12% to 15% of the sample.

Turning to this clone: Its antigen is still unknown. The sample holds no much larger clone one base away, and base qualities are not on file.

No immune events, such as infections, were documented for the healthy donors during the collection period. Healthy-donor blood repertoires served as a training cohort to calibrate time-dependent variance in a beta-binomial model of T-cell clone differential abundance. The training cohort was composed of some ten healthy donors, 3 female and 7 male. On average the donors were approximately 42 years old, and their ages spanned roughly 29 to 70 years. Whole blood from each healthy donor was obtained from a commercial supplier and was collected at three time points approximately 15 days apart. Genomic DNA was extracted from unsorted whole blood for immunosequencing. The sequence derives from a person between 18 and 75 years old in good health. The sample comprised blood.

The DNA sequence follows: TGTGCCAGCAGCTTAATTGGGACGCCGAGTAATCAGTACTTC. It translates to CASSLIGTPSNQYF. The sequence links TRBV7-3 to TRBJ2-5; the D call could be TRBD1 or TRBD2, with each sharing 5 bases. CDR1 and CDR2, per the germline V gene, are SGHTA and FQGTGA. V loses 1 base of germline sequence and J loses 11 bases, and the interval between the two ends is 17 bases. The CDR3 has 14 amino acids, counting the end cysteine and phenylalanine. Left in the record is the CDR3 DNA by itself, 42 bases read in frame from the first base.